This TCR beta chain was sequenced for a study of blood T cell repertoires in COVID-19. As originally analysed: Amplification with reference gene primers provided the estimates of nucleated cell counts. Profiling relied on immunoSEQ multiplex PCR, and the TCRdb table lists in-frame clones only, not all of them. V and J calls and clone size are given by that table; D and trimming were obtained from the DNA. The sample lists over 40,000 clones, over 80% occurring once. The CDR3 has 15 amino acids. The V gene end was trimmed by 7 bases and the J gene end by 8 bases; junction bases not matched to a gene: 11. Germline loops: CDR1 MDHEN, CDR2 SYDVKM.

The material sequenced was peripheral blood. The genes are TRBV28 and TRBJ2-4, with 10 nucleotides matching TRBD1. The receptor was isolated from a man in his 60s with active COVID-19. CDR3: CASKRTGGTLHIQYF. CDR3 nucleotides: TGTGCCAGCAAAAGGACAGGGGGAACCCTACACATTCAGTACTTC.